The 28 T cell receptor beta chains in this list originate from one sample, sequenced in a study of blood T cell repertoires in COVID-19. Sequencing used immunoSEQ multiplex PCR; TCRdb keeps in-frame clones, though not all of them. The sample carries some 280,000 clones, 86% recorded once. Sequenced material: peripheral blood. The receptors shown here come from a woman in her twenties or thirties with active or convalescent COVID-19.

The chain recombines TRBV19 with TRBJ1-1, with 8 bases lining up with TRBD1. In germline, CDR1 is LNHDA, CDR2 SQIVND (reference sequence). The CDR3 loop spans 19 amino acids. Trimming removed 2 bases from V and 0 bases from J; junction bases left unmatched: 14. The CDR3 DNA is TGTGCCAGTAGTATAAGGAGGACAGGGATAATGAGTATGAACACTGAAGCTTTCTTT. Its translation is CASSIRRTGIMSMNTEAFF.

With regard to this clone: Additional DNA sequences in this sample encode the identical CDR3. The J gene is TRBJ2-1, the V gene TRBV7-2, with TRBD2 as a possible D gene (7 bases). The CDR3 spans 15 residues. CDR1 is SGHTA, CDR2 FQGNSA, per germline. V was clipped by 6 bases and J by 4 bases, with 16 bases between them. In DNA, the CDR3 is TGTGCCAGCAGTCCCTCGGGGGGCTATTACAATGAGCAGTTCTTC. It codes for CASSPSGGYYNEQFF.

The V and J genes are TRBV19 and TRBJ1-2; D ambiguous. The CDR3 covers 14 residues. The V and J ends lost 3 bases and 3 bases respectively, with 11 bases between them. Germline V gene sequence: CDR1 LNHDA, CDR2 SQIVND (reference sequence). CDR3 nucleotide sequence: TGTGCCAGTAGTATGGCAGGCTCCCACTATGGCTACACCTTC. Translation gives CASSMAGSHYGYTF.

The chain recombines TRBV27 with TRBJ2-7; D perhaps matches TRBD1 (5 bases). CDR1 and CDR2 (germline): MNHEY, SMNVEV (reference sequence). The CDR3 is 13 residues long. V was shortened by 7 bases and J by 6 bases, with 16 bases between the two germline ends. CDR3 loop: CASTWGPGAEQYF. In nucleotides, the CDR3 is TGTGCCAGCACCTGGGGCCCTGGGGCCGAGCAGTACTTC.

This clone was recorded only once. The rearrangement uses TRBV11-1 and TRBJ1-1; D call uncertain. V dropped 6 bases and J dropped 4 bases, with 12 bases sitting between them. The CDR3 totals 13 residues. Germline V gene lookup returns CDR1 SGHAT and CDR2 FQDESV (reference sequence). The CDR3 is CASRWGGGTEAFF. The CDR3 nucleotides are TGTGCCAGCAGGTGGGGAGGAGGCACTGAAGCTTTCTTT.

The chain links TRBV19 to TRBJ1-5, with 9 bases identical to TRBD1. This CDR3 has 16 amino acids. Germline CDR1 is LNHDA and CDR2 is SQIVND (reference sequence). The V segment lost 5 bases and the J segment 1 base; nucleotides outside the gene matches: 6. CDR3: CASSFGTGRSNQPQHF. Written as DNA, the CDR3 is TGTGCCAGTAGTTTCGGGACAGGGAGAAGCAATCAGCCCCAGCATTTT.

The rearrangement uses TRBV5-6 and TRBJ1-1, with D maybe TRBD1 (6 bases). The germline V and J ends were trimmed by 4 bases and 0 bases, with 19 bases remaining between them. Per the germline V gene, CDR1 is SGHDT and CDR2 is YYEEEE. The CDR3 is 17 residues long. The CDR3 loop reads CASSALHDSGVNTEAFF. CDR3 DNA sequence: TGTGCCAGCAGCGCCTTACACGATTCAGGGGTGAACACTGAAGCTTTCTTT.

This clone was seen only once. The genes are TRBV5-1 and TRBJ1-2; no reliable D call. This CDR3 spans 14 amino acids. Trimming took 5 bases from V and 2 from J, leaving 13 bases between them. Germline CDR1 is SGHRS and CDR2 is YFSETQ. The CDR3 sequence is CASSLADGNYGYTF. DNA of the CDR3: TGCGCCAGCAGTTTAGCGGACGGGAACTATGGCTACACCTTC.

V and J are TRBV19 and TRBJ1-3, with 7 bases aligning to TRBD1. V was clipped by 6 bases and J by 4 bases; unmatched bases: 9. In germline, CDR1 is LNHDA, CDR2 SQIVND (reference sequence). The CDR3 sequence is 15 residues long. CDR3 region: CASRLTGASGNTIYF. CDR3 nucleotide sequence: TGTGCCAGTAGGCTTACAGGGGCTTCAGGAAACACCATATATTTT.

This clone was seen just once. The rearrangement links TRBV5-6 to TRBJ2-3, with D maybe TRBD1 (8 bases). Trimming removed 3 bases from V and 8 bases from J, with 19 bases in between. Per germline, CDR1 SGHDT and CDR2 YYEEEE. The CDR3 covers 15 residues. CDR3: CASSWGGQESLTQYF. The CDR3, as DNA: TGTGCCAGCAGCTGGGGGGGACAGGAGAGCCTTACGCAGTATTTT.

The sample holds a few counts of this clone. CDR3 nucleotides: TGTGCCAGCAGCCCCTCGGGAATGTCCTACAATGAGCAGTTCTTC. Its translation is CASSPSGMSYNEQFF. This chain connects TRBV7-6 to TRBJ2-1, with D possibly TRBD2 on 5 matching bases. This CDR3 comprises 15 residues. The germline gives CDR1 SGHVS, CDR2 FNYEAQ. Trimming cost V 5 bases and J 1 base, with 12 bases left between them.

The chain carries TRBV7-9 and TRBJ1-4, with TRBD1 matching over 8 bases. CDR1 is SEHNR and CDR2 is FQNEAQ in the germline V gene (reference sequence). With V trimmed by 5 bases and J by 8 bases, 19 bases remained unmatched. This CDR3 has 18 amino acids. The CDR3 sequence is CASSPRQGIITSEEKLFF. The CDR3 region has the DNA TGTGCCAGCAGCCCCCGACAGGGGATTATTACGTCAGAGGAAAAACTGTTTTTT. Supplemented by reference TRBV7-9 and TRBJ1-4, the full variable domain reads DTGVSQNPRHKITKRGQNVTFRCDPISEHNRLYWYRQTLGQGPEFLTYFQNEAQLEKSRLLSDRFSAERPKGSFSTLEIQRTEQGDSAMYLCASSPRQGIITSEEKLFFGSGTQLSVL.

The chain is built from TRBV2 and TRBJ1-5; 8 positions match TRBD1. V trimming: 2 bases; J trimming: 4 bases; junction bases outside the gene matches: 4. Germline lookup yields CDR1 SNHLY and CDR2 FYNNEI. CDR3 size: 15 residues. The CDR3 sequence is CASSERGQVNQPQHF. As DNA, the CDR3 is TGTGCCAGCAGTGAAAGGGGACAGGTAAATCAGCCCCAGCATTTT.

This chain links TRBV28 with TRBJ2-1; maybe TRBD2 (5 bases). The CDR3 spans 18 residues. V lost 5 bases to trimming and J lost 0 bases, with 20 bases between them. Germline V gene sequence: CDR1 MDHEN, CDR2 SYDVKM. The CDR3 region has the DNA TGTGCCAGCAGTCCCCGCGGGCTATCTTTCAGCTCCTACAATGAGCAGTTCTTC. Translated, it gives CASSPRGLSFSSYNEQFF. The whole variable domain, remainder taken from reference TRBV28 and TRBJ2-1, is DVKVTQSSRYLVKRTGEKVFLECVQDMDHENMFWYRQDPGLGLRLIYFSYDVKMKEKGDIPEGYSVSREKKERFSLILESASTNQTSMYLCASSPRGLSFSSYNEQFFGPGTRLTVL.

The chain recombines TRBV19 with TRBJ1-1, with D unclear. CDR3 length: 13 amino acids. Germline lookup yields CDR1 LNHDA and CDR2 SQIVND (reference sequence). The ends were cut back, 4 bases at V and 4 bases at J, with 10 bases in the middle. CDR3 coding DNA: TGTGCCAGTAGTACTCTAACGGGCACTGAAGCTTTCTTT. As protein: CASSTLTGTEAFF.

The rearrangement links TRBV7-6 to TRBJ1-1, with a weak D call TRBD1 (5 bases). The V end was cut by 4 bases, the J end by 2 bases, with 8 bases between. This CDR3 spans 13 amino acids. Germline CDR1 is SGHVS and CDR2 is FNYEAQ. The DNA of the CDR3 is TGTGCCAGCAGCTCGGGGGTAAACACTGAAGCTTTCTTT. It is translated as CASSSGVNTEAFF.

V is TRBV7-9 and J is TRBJ1-4; possible D gene TRBD1, 5 bases. V was clipped by 2 bases and J by 5 bases, with 9 bases between them. Per the germline V gene, CDR1 is SEHNR and CDR2 is FQNEAQ (reference sequence). There are 14 residues in the CDR3. Here the CDR3 reads CASSLRRTNEKLFF. Here the CDR3 DNA reads TGTGCCAGCAGCTTACGACGGACAAATGAAAAACTGTTTTTT.

This clone was seen only a few times. Other DNA variants within this sample encode the same CDR3. This chain joins TRBV18 and TRBJ1-2; TRBD1 matches 7 bases. The V gene end was trimmed by 6 bases and the J gene end by 2 bases; junction bases not matched to a gene: 6. The germline CDR1 and CDR2 sequences are KGHSH and LQKENI. The CDR3 is made up of 14 amino acids. The CDR3 sequence: CASSPDRANYGYTF. CDR3 DNA sequence: TGTGCCAGCTCCCCCGACAGGGCCAACTATGGCTACACCTTC.

This clone appeared a single time. The chain employs TRBV24-1 and TRBJ2-5, with a tentative D call TRBD2 (5 bases). The V and J ends lost 0 bases and 3 bases respectively, with 10 bases between them. The germline V gene encodes CDR1 KGHDR and CDR2 SFDVKD. This CDR3 region has 15 residues. In nucleotides, the CDR3 is TGTGCCACCAGTGATTTGGGGCCCGGGGAAGAGACCCAGTACTTC. Its translation: CATSDLGPGEETQYF.

This clone has only a few counts. This rearrangement joins TRBV27 to TRBJ1-1, with no clear D. CDR1 and CDR2 from the germline V gene are MNHEY and SMNVEV (reference sequence). The CDR3 has 14 amino acids. V was pared by 0 bases and J by 2 bases, with 7 bases between. The CDR3 sequence: CASSLSLGNTEAFF. CDR3 DNA: TGTGCCAGCAGTTTATCCCTCGGTAACACTGAAGCTTTCTTT.

The chain is built from TRBV1 and TRBJ2-5; the table's D call, TRBD2, was not checked against the DNA. TRBV1 is assigned pseudogene status. This CDR3 comprises 9 residues. The CDR3 sequence: CTNGETQYF. As DNA, the CDR3 is TGCACCAACGGGGAGACCCAGTACTTC.

The chain has TRBV28 and TRBJ2-3; D might be TRBD1 (5 bases). Trimming took off 2 bases at V and 4 bases at J, with 13 bases between the two ends. CDR1 and CDR2 (germline): MDHEN, SYDVKM. This CDR3 is built from 15 residues. DNA of the CDR3: TGTGCCAGCAGTTTAGGGGCGGCCATGGCAGATACGCAGTATTTT. Residues: CASSLGAAMADTQYF. The entire variable domain, with the rest obtained from reference TRBV28 and TRBJ2-3, is as follows: DVKVTQSSRYLVKRTGEKVFLECVQDMDHENMFWYRQDPGLGLRLIYFSYDVKMKEKGDIPEGYSVSREKKERFSLILESASTNQTSMYLCASSLGAAMADTQYFGPGTRLTVL.

CDR3 coding DNA: TGTGCCAGCCTAACGTTCGGGAACACTGAAGCTTTCTTT. Amino acid sequence: CASLTFGNTEAFF. The chain couples TRBV7-2 to TRBJ1-1, with D unclear. Germline V gene lookup returns CDR1 SGHTA and CDR2 FQGNSA. The CDR3 extends over 13 amino acids. Trimming removed 8 bases at V and 1 base at J, with 11 bases between. The variable domain in full, completed from reference TRBV7-2 and TRBJ1-1, reads GAGVSQSPSNKVTEKGKDVELRCDPISGHTALYWYRQSLGQGLEFLIYFQGNSAPDKSGLPSDRFSAERTGGSVSTLTIQRTQQEDSAVYLCASLTFGNTEAFFGQGTRLTVV.

Turning to this clone: This sample includes further DNA sequences coding for the same CDR3. V and J are TRBV7-2 and TRBJ2-1, with 7 bases aligning to TRBD2. The J segment lost 9 bases and the V segment lost 4 bases, leaving 0 bases of the junction unmatched. The CDR3 is 11 amino acids. CDR1 is SGHTA and CDR2 is FQGNSA in the germline V gene. For the CDR3, the DNA is TGTGCCAGCAGCTCGGGGGGTGAGCAGTTCTTC. Translation: CASSSGGEQFF.

J is TRBJ2-6 and V is TRBV7-2; D ambiguous. The CDR3 has 18 amino acids. Germline values: CDR1 SGHTA, CDR2 FQGNSA. Trimming stripped 1 base from V and 2 bases from J, with 15 bases between. The CDR3 nucleotides are TGTGCCAGCAGCTTAGTGGCCACCTCGTCTGCTGGGGCCAACGTCCTGACTTTC. Protein: CASSLVATSSAGANVLTF.

This chain joins TRBV2 and TRBJ1-1, with TRBD1 as a possible D gene (6 bases). From germline, CDR1 is SNHLY and CDR2 FYNNEI. Trimming took 6 bases from V and 6 from J, leaving 17 bases between them. This CDR3 comprises 14 residues. The CDR3 nucleotides are TGTGCCAGCAGCGTCCGGCGTGAGGGGGCTGAAGCTTTCTTT. It encodes CASSVRREGAEAFF.

The chain links TRBV3-1 (or the pseudogene TRBV3-2) to TRBJ2-5, with a weak D call TRBD2 (5 bases). CDR1 and CDR2 from the germline V gene are LGHDT and YNNKEL (reference sequence). The CDR3 length is 14 residues. The germline V and J ends were trimmed by 3 bases and 0 bases, with 8 bases remaining between them. CDR3 sequence: CASSHRGDQETQYF. CDR3 nucleotide sequence: TGTGCCAGCAGCCACCGGGGAGACCAAGAGACCCAGTACTTC.

This clone was counted a single time. This chain joins TRBV7-9 and TRBJ2-3; 8 positions agree with TRBD1. CDR3 length equals 14 residues. Germline-derived CDR1 and CDR2 are SEHNR and FQNEAQ (reference sequence). Unmatched junction bases numbered 4, after V lost 4 bases and J lost 4 bases. This CDR3 is CASSSDRGADTQYF. As DNA, the CDR3 is TGTGCCAGCAGCTCAGACAGGGGTGCAGATACGCAGTATTTT.